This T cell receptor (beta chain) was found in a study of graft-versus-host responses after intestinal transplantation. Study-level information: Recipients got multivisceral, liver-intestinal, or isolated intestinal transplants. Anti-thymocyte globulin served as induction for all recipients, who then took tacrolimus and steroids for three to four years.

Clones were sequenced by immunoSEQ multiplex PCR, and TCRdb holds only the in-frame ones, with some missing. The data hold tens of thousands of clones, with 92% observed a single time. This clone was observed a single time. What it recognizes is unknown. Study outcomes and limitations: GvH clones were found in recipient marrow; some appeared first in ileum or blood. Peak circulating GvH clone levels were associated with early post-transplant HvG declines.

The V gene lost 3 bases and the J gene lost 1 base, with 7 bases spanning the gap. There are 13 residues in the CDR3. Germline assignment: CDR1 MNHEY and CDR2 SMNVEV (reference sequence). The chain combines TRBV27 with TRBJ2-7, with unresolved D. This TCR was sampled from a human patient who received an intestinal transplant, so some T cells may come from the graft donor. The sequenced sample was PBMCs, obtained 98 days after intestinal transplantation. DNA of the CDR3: TGTGCCAGCAGTTTGGGCCAGTCCTACGAGCAGTACTTC. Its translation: CASSLGQSYEQYF.